This T cell receptor (beta chain) was obtained from a study of blood T cell repertoires in COVID-19. In the study overall: Acute and convalescent COVID-19 samples came from the United States, Italy and Spain. From T cells, B-cell-depleted T cells, or PBMCs came the material, which was cDNA or gDNA.

The V gene lost 4 bases and the J gene lost 6 bases, with 16 bases spanning the gap. CDR1 and CDR2 (germline): SGHRS, YFSETQ. The CDR3 totals 14 residues. Study processing details: Reference gene primer amplification gave nucleated cell count estimates. Assay: immunoSEQ multiplex PCR; the TCRdb copy retains only in-frame clones and omits some. The V and J calls and clone size were taken over from that table, and D and trimming were inferred from the DNA. The sample includes 40,000 to 50,000 clones, more than 80% of them seen just once. The TCR was taken from a man aged 25 to 40 with active or convalescent COVID-19. Sequenced: peripheral blood. The J gene is TRBJ1-1, the V gene TRBV5-1; TRBD1 is a possible D gene (6 bases). The CDR3 here is CASSPEWGRSEAFF. CDR3 sequence (DNA): TGCGCCAGCAGCCCGGAATGGGGGCGATCTGAAGCTTTCTTT.